These 5 T cell receptor beta chains were sequenced from one sample in a study of cytomegalovirus exposure and HLA in healthy donors. PCR amplification relied on 60 Vbeta primers (plus 13 Jbeta primers). Some clones are missing from TCRdb's copy, which holds only in-frame ones; the method was immunoSEQ multiplex PCR. The sample has about 160,000 clones, over 60% seen once. The source material was PBMCs. The receptor set was obtained from a woman aged 45-65 years in good health and CMV-seropositive.

The V and J genes are TRBV6-1 and TRBJ2-7, with 9 bases matching TRBD2. CDR3 length: 16 amino acids. V was pared by 2 bases and J by 5 bases, with 10 bases of the junction left unmatched. Germline V gene lookup returns CDR1 MNHNS and CDR2 SASEGT. The CDR3 is CASSEIGGGRAHEQYF. The CDR3 DNA follows: TGTGCCAGCAGTGAAATTGGCGGCGGGAGGGCACACGAGCAGTACTTC.

V is TRBV2 and J is TRBJ2-7; 8 bases align to TRBD1. With 8 bases clipped from V and 2 bases from J, the junction kept 2 bases outside the gene matches. Germline V CDR1 and CDR2: SNHLY, FYNNEI. The CDR3 covers 12 residues. The CDR3 sequence: CASVGQAYEQYF. The CDR3 DNA follows: TGTGCCAGCGTGGGACAGGCCTACGAGCAGTACTTC.

This clone occurred a few times. In nucleotides, the CDR3 is TGTGCCAGCCAGGGGACAGGGGGCATCAACATTCAGTACTTC. It translates to CASQGTGGINIQYF. The chain carries TRBV2 and TRBJ2-4; TRBD1 matches 12 bases. Unmatched junction bases numbered 6, after V lost 8 bases and J lost 7 bases. Per germline, CDR1 SNHLY and CDR2 FYNNEI. The CDR3 extends over 14 amino acids.

The J gene is TRBJ2-7, the V gene TRBV5-8; 9 nucleotides match TRBD1. Germline assignment: CDR1 SGHTS and CDR2 YDEGEE. CDR3 length: 16 residues. The V gene end was trimmed by 4 bases and the J gene end by 1 base; junction bases not matched to a gene: 9. CDR3 in DNA: TGTGCCAGCAGCCCTAGACCCGGGACAGGGTCCTACGAGCAGTACTTC. It is translated as CASSPRPGTGSYEQYF.

CDR3 nucleotide sequence: TGTGCCAGCAGCTTGGGGGGGGGCGGAATGAACACTGAAGCTTTCTTT. Protein: CASSLGGGGMNTEAFF. The V and J genes are TRBV5-4 and TRBJ1-1; the D gene is possibly TRBD1 (6 bases). CDR3 length: 16 amino acids. V lost 0 bases and J lost 0, with 12 bases in between. CDR1 is SGHNT, CDR2 YYREEE, per germline (reference sequence).